This T cell receptor (beta chain) was identified during a study of T cell responses to AZD1222 COVID-19 vaccine. In this sample, this clone turned up once. Repertoires were generated with immunoSEQ multiplex PCR, while TCRdb's copy carries only in-frame clones and drops some. The sample shows under 200,000 clones, 85% to 95% of them seen only once. Sequences were derived from peripheral blood, sampled on day 0 of AZD1222 vaccination. This TCR was sampled from an adult in good health.

CDR3 sequence: CASSSGPDSYGYTF. CDR3 in DNA: TGCGCCAGCAGTTCCGGGCCCGACAGCTATGGCTACACCTTC. The rearrangement uses TRBV5-1 and TRBJ1-2; weak D call: TRBD1 (5 bases). Germline CDR1 SGHRS, CDR2 YFSETQ. Trimming removed 5 bases at V and 4 bases at J, with 15 bases between. The CDR3 contains 14 residues. The variable domain in full, completed from reference TRBV5-1 and TRBJ1-2, reads KAGVTQTPRYLIKTRGQQVTLSCSPISGHRSVSWYQQTPGQGLQFLFEYFSETQRNKGNFPGRFSGRQFSNSRSEMNVSTLELGDSALYLCASSSGPDSYGYTFGSGTRLTVV.